Below are 17 T cell receptor beta chains sequenced from a single sample in a study of CD8 T cells in ankylosing spondylitis. Points from the study as a whole: One TCR beta motif, made up of several highly homologous variants, appeared characteristic of ankylosing spondylitis blood.

Antigens of these TCRs are unknown. TCRdb passed the 5' RACE reads through MiXCR, listing each CDR3 protein once. The table includes under 850,000 distinct CDR3 sequences, roughly 19% detected once. The sequenced material came from blood, either unsorted or a sorted T cell fraction (not recorded which). Receptor source: a male donor with ankylosing spondylitis.

This clonotype was detected only a few times. The gene calls are TRBV5-1 and TRBJ2-5; D unresolved. This CDR3 contains 15 residues. V lost 0 bases and J lost 1, with 10 bases in between. Per germline, CDR1 SGHRS and CDR2 YFSETQ. CDR3 loop: CASSLGDALQETQYF. The CDR3 DNA reads TGCGCCAGCAGCTTGGGCGACGCTCTCCAAGAGACCCAGTACTTC.

J is TRBJ1-2 and V is TRBV11-2; D unclear. This CDR3 has 14 amino acids. Trimming stripped 1 base from V and 5 bases from J, with 11 bases between. Looked up from germline, CDR1 is SGHAT and CDR2 is FQNNGV. The CDR3 reads CASSLAGRSYGYTF. CDR3 nucleotide sequence: TGTGCCAGCAGCTTAGCGGGCAGGAGTTATGGCTACACCTTC.

CDR3 region: CSASRRGGTYEQYF. CDR3 in DNA: TGCAGTGCTAGTAGGCGCGGGGGAACCTACGAGCAGTACTTC. V and J are TRBV20-1 and TRBJ2-7; 7 bases line up with TRBD2. The CDR3 extends over 14 amino acids. Germline V gene lookup returns CDR1 DFQATT and CDR2 SNEGSKA (reference sequence). The V and J ends lost 3 bases and 2 bases, in that order; junction bases with no gene match: 7.

V gene TRBV20-1 combines with J gene TRBJ2-7; 10 bases align to TRBD1. The CDR3 spans 15 residues. Germline assignment: CDR1 DFQATT and CDR2 SNEGSKA (reference sequence). V lost 5 bases, J lost 2 bases, and 9 bases stayed unmatched. For the CDR3, the DNA is TGCAGTGCTCGTACTCCGGGACAGGGGACCTACGAGCAGTACTTC. Translating gives CSARTPGQGTYEQYF.

This sequence joins TRBV7-2 and TRBJ2-3, with 8 bases that match TRBD1. CDR1 is SGHTA and CDR2 is FQGNSA in the germline V gene. The CDR3 runs 16 residues. The V gene end was trimmed by 4 bases and the J gene end by 3 bases; junction bases not matched to a gene: 9. The CDR3 DNA sequence: TGTGCCAGCAGCTCCCGTCAGGGGGCTAGTACAGATACGCAGTATTTT. The encoded protein is CASSSRQGASTDTQYF.

The chain recombines TRBV27 with TRBJ2-7; no definite D call. Between the trimmed V and J ends, which lost 0 bases and 2 bases, there was a span of 8 bases. The CDR3 is 14 residues long. In germline, CDR1 is MNHEY, CDR2 SMNVEV (reference sequence). The CDR3 DNA reads as TGTGCCAGCAGTTTATCAGGCAGCACCTACGAGCAGTACTTC. It encodes CASSLSGSTYEQYF.

The chain uses TRBV7-9 and TRBJ1-1; D gene uncertain. Trimming stripped 4 bases from V and 1 base from J, with 16 bases between. CDR3 size: 16 residues. CDR1 is SEHNR and CDR2 is FQNEAQ in the germline V gene (reference sequence). For the CDR3, the DNA is TGTGCCAGCAGCTGGACCGGGTTGGACCCGAACACTGAAGCTTTCTTT. Amino acid sequence: CASSWTGLDPNTEAFF. Full variable domain (outside the CDR3, taken from reference TRBV7-9 and TRBJ1-1): DTGVSQNPRHKITKRGQNVTFRCDPISEHNRLYWYRQTLGQGPEFLTYFQNEAQLEKSRLLSDRFSAERPKGSFSTLEIQRTEQGDSAMYLCASSWTGLDPNTEAFFGQGTRLTVV.

This clonotype was found a few times. V gene TRBV11-1 combines with J gene TRBJ1-1; 9 bases are a match to TRBD1. Germline CDR1 reads SGHAT; CDR2 reads FQDESV (reference sequence). V shed 4 bases and J 6 bases; nucleotides not matched to a gene: 6. The CDR3 consists of 14 residues. This CDR3 reads CASSWDRARPEAFF. The CDR3 DNA follows: TGTGCCAGCAGCTGGGACAGGGCTAGGCCTGAAGCTTTCTTT.

This chain connects TRBV28 to TRBJ2-5, with D perhaps TRBD1 (5 bases). V lost 5 bases, J lost 4 bases, and 8 bases lay in between. CDR1 and CDR2 (germline): MDHEN, SYDVKM. The CDR3 has 12 residues. The CDR3 DNA reads as TGTGCCAGCAGTGCAGGGTTAGAGACCCAGTACTTC. Translating it yields CASSAGLETQYF.

This clonotype was seen a few times. The CDR3: CASSPPGGGPNEQFF. The CDR3 DNA reads TGTGCCAGCAGCCCTCCAGGGGGAGGGCCCAATGAGCAGTTCTTC. The chain links TRBV12-3 or TRBV12-4 to TRBJ2-1; either TRBD1 or TRBD2 may fit D (7 bases each). The CDR3 is 15 residues long. V was trimmed by 6 bases and J by 6 bases, leaving 18 bases between them.

The gene calls are TRBV5-1 and TRBJ2-2; 7 nucleotides agree with TRBD2. There are 14 residues in the CDR3. CDR1 and CDR2 (germline): SGHRS, YFSETQ. The J segment lost 8 bases and the V segment lost 4 bases, leaving 8 bases of the junction unmatched. CDR3 in DNA: TGCGCCAGCAGCGAAGGGACTACCGCTGGGGAGCTGTTTTTT. This encodes CASSEGTTAGELFF.

The chain has TRBV5-1 and TRBJ2-3, with D unresolved. The CDR3 is 15 residues long. The germline V gene encodes CDR1 SGHRS and CDR2 YFSETQ. V was cut by 6 bases and J by 0 bases, with 14 bases left in between. CDR3: CASTELPSSTDTQYF. The DNA for the CDR3 is TGCGCCAGCACCGAACTCCCTTCTAGCACAGATACGCAGTATTTT.

About this clonotype itself: Without the conserved terminal phenylalanine or tryptophan, this CDR3 likely stems from a read error. It is unclear where the CDR3 begins or ends on the DNA, so no DNA is shown, and the CDR3 is as TCRdb lists it. The gene calls are TRBV6-1 and TRBJ2-7; TRBD1, the table's D call, lacks a check against the DNA. The CDR3 is 12 amino acids in total, end residues counted. Germline CDR1 and CDR2: MNHNS and SASEGT. The CDR3 protein is CASSEASASWFL.

This clonotype has ten or more counts. This chain links TRBV12-3 or TRBV12-4 with TRBJ2-7; 10 nucleotides line up with TRBD1. The ends lost 5 bases at V and 3 bases at J; junction bases unmatched: 7. This CDR3 spans 15 amino acids. The CDR3 coding sequence is TGTGCCAGCAGTCTTGGGACAGGGGCGAACTACGAGCAGTACTTC. Its translation is CASSLGTGANYEQYF.

This clonotype was detected ten times or more. The chain combines TRBV7-3 with TRBJ2-2; 8 positions match TRBD1. Trimming at V came to 2 bases and at J to 6 bases, leaving 20 bases not matched to a gene. Per germline, CDR1 SGHTA and CDR2 FQGTGA. The CDR3 length is 20 residues. The CDR3 DNA sequence: TGTGCCAGCAGCTTAGCAACCGGGACAGGACACCGAAGGACATCCGGGGAGCTGTTTTTT. It encodes CASSLATGTGHRRTSGELFF. Together with reference TRBV7-3 and TRBJ2-2, the CDR3 gives the full variable domain: GAGVSQTPSNKVTEKGKYVELRCDPISGHTALYWYRQSLGQGPEFLIYFQGTGAADDSGLPNDRFFAVRPEGSVSTLKIQRTERGDSAVYLCASSLATGTGHRRTSGELFFGEGSRLTVL.

This clonotype was picked up a small number of times. The J gene is TRBJ1-2, the V gene TRBV9; 9 bases fit TRBD1. The CDR3 consists of 14 residues. The ends lost 0 bases at V and 7 bases at J; junction bases unmatched: 4. The germline gives CDR1 SGDLS, CDR2 YYNGEE. CDR3 amino acids: CASSVGTGGSGYTF. DNA of the CDR3: TGTGCCAGCAGCGTAGGAACAGGGGGCAGTGGCTACACCTTC.

This clonotype was observed a few times. The J gene is TRBJ2-1, the V gene TRBV3-1; weak D call: TRBD1 (6 bases). The CDR3 spans 15 residues. The germline V and J ends were trimmed by 3 bases and 1 base, with 10 bases remaining between them. The germline gives CDR1 LGHDT, CDR2 YNNKEL (reference sequence). The DNA of the CDR3 is TGTGCCAGCAGCCAGGACAGACGTTCCTACAATGAGCAGTTCTTC. Its protein product is CASSQDRRSYNEQFF.